The rows below give T cell receptor beta chains drawn from one sample of a study of blood T cell repertoires in COVID-19. TCRdb's copy holds only in-frame clones and misses some; the assay was immunoSEQ multiplex PCR. The sample shows about 83,000 clones, around 84% of them seen only once. Sequenced input: peripheral blood. The receptors come from an elderly man with active or convalescent COVID-19. The CDR3 runs from the conserved cysteine through the conserved F or W. D genes are given only for firm matches. A clone size is listed for some rows: how often the clone was seen (once, few, many), or a class if it is expanded.

CDR3 length	clone size	V gene	J gene	D gene	CDR3 protein	CDR3 DNA
13	NA	TRBV28	TRBJ2-2	TRBD1	CASRTGGSGELFF	TGTGCCAGCAGAACAGGGGGTAGCGGGGAGCTGTTTTTT
14	NA	TRBV6-5	TRBJ2-6	NA	CASSTDSGANVLTF	TGTGCCAGCAGTACGGACAGTGGGGCCAACGTCCTGACTTTC
18	once	TRBV5-1	TRBJ1-1	TRBD1	CASSYPRDRGRLNTEAFF	TGCGCCAGCAGCTATCCGAGGGACAGGGGTCGACTGAACACTGAAGCTTTCTTT
16	once	TRBV19	TRBJ2-2	TRBD1	CASRGQGPVSAEELFF	TGTGCCAGTAGGGGACAGGGGCCTGTCAGTGCCGAGGAGCTGTTTTTT
15	once	TRBV27	TRBJ2-1	TRBD1	CASSLTGTGLNEQFF	TGTGCCAGCAGTCTCACCGGGACAGGGTTGAATGAGCAGTTCTTC
15	NA	TRBV19	TRBJ1-1	NA	CASSRRPRMNTEAFF	TGTGCCAGTAGCCGCCGTCCGCGCATGAACACTGAAGCTTTCTTT
16	once	TRBV2	TRBJ2-2	TRBD1	CASSDPGQGRAGELFF	TGTGCCAGCAGTGATCCGGGACAGGGACGTGCCGGGGAGCTGTTTTTT
15	NA	TRBV5-6	TRBJ2-1	NA	CASSLEPGSSNEQFF	TGTGCCAGCAGCTTGGAACCAGGAAGTTCTAATGAGCAGTTCTTC
16	NA	TRBV19	TRBJ1-2	TRBD1	CASSNQQGAKNYGYTF	TGTGCCAGTAGTAACCAACAGGGGGCGAAAAACTATGGCTACACCTTC
13	NA	TRBV19	TRBJ1-5	TRBD1	CASSETGVQPQHF	TGTGCCAGTAGTGAAACAGGGGTCCAGCCCCAGCATTTT
15	NA	TRBV5-8	TRBJ1-3	NA	CASSRTGTSGNTIYF	TGTGCCAGCAGCCGTACAGGGACCTCTGGAAACACCATATATTTT
15	NA	TRBV7-9	TRBJ2-1	TRBD2	CASSLGASGSYEQFF	TGTGCCAGCAGCTTAGGGGCTAGCGGGAGCTATGAGCAGTTCTTC
14	NA	TRBV27	TRBJ1-2	TRBD1	CASSSLTGHYGYTF	TGTGCCAGCAGTTCGCTGACAGGGCACTATGGCTACACCTTC
13	NA	TRBV2	TRBJ1-1	NA	CASSVDLNTEAFF	TGTGCCAGCAGTGTTGACTTGAACACTGAAGCTTTCTTT
16	few	TRBV30	TRBJ1-2	NA	CAWSSQGRGISYGYTF	TGTGCCTGGAGTAGCCAAGGTAGGGGGATATCCTATGGCTACACCTTC
17	NA	TRBV11-3	TRBJ2-1	NA	CASSLGGGGNSYNEQFF	TGTGCCAGCAGCTTAGGGGGGGGCGGGAACTCCTACAATGAGCAGTTCTTC
15	few	TRBV28	TRBJ1-3	TRBD1	CASSPTGGKRNTIYF	TGTGCCAGCAGCCCAACAGGGGGGAAACGAAACACCATATATTTT
14	medium-sized	TRBV6-2/TRBV6-3	TRBJ2-3	NA	CASSGGATTDTQYF	TGTGCCAGCAGCGGGGGCGCTACCACAGATACGCAGTATTTT
16	NA	TRBV24-1	TRBJ2-2	TRBD2	CATSDPSGKNTGELFF	TGTGCCACCAGTGACCCTAGCGGGAAGAACACCGGGGAGCTGTTTTTT
11	NA	TRBV5-6	TRBJ2-3	TRBD1	CASSRDRGKYF	TGTGCCAGCAGCAGGGACAGGGGGAAGTATTTT
17	few	TRBV4-2	TRBJ2-2	TRBD1	CASSQDRDRGPAGELFF	TGTGCCAGCAGCCAAGATCGGGACAGGGGGCCAGCCGGGGAGCTGTTTTTT
15	NA	TRBV11-2	TRBJ1-2	NA	CASSLAGAGGYGYTF	TGTGCCAGCAGCTTAGCTGGGGCTGGTGGCTATGGCTACACCTTC
15	NA	TRBV11-2	TRBJ1-5	NA	CASSLDRSKNQPQHF	TGTGCCAGCAGCTTAGATCGGTCAAAGAATCAGCCCCAGCATTTT
15	once	TRBV28	TRBJ2-3	TRBD1	CASRPGTDWADTQYF	TGTGCCAGCAGACCCGGGACAGATTGGGCCGATACGCAGTATTTT
16	once	TRBV7-9	TRBJ2-1	NA	CATGASILSSYNEQFF	TGTGCCACTGGGGCATCAATCTTAAGCTCCTACAATGAGCAGTTCTTC
15	NA	TRBV24-1	TRBJ2-3	TRBD1	CATSDDRGRADTQYF	TGTGCCACCAGTGATGACAGGGGGCGGGCAGATACGCAGTATTTT
18	NA	TRBV28	TRBJ1-3	TRBD1	CASSPHSDRESSGNTIYF	TGTGCCAGCAGTCCCCATAGCGACAGGGAGAGCTCTGGAAACACCATATATTTT
15	NA	TRBV9	TRBJ1-1	TRBD1	CASSAADRGKREAFF	TGTGCCAGCAGCGCAGCGGACAGGGGAAAACGTGAAGCTTTCTTT
17	NA	TRBV11-3	TRBJ2-2	TRBD1	CASSRRAGQGNTGELFF	TGTGCCAGCAGCCGACGCGCCGGACAGGGGAACACCGGGGAGCTGTTTTTT
14	NA	TRBV7-9	TRBJ1-4	NA	CASSSGPINEKLFF	TGTGCCAGCAGCTCGGGTCCAATTAATGAAAAACTGTTTTTT
14	NA	TRBV30	TRBJ1-5	TRBD1	CAWTRQGAGQPQHF	TGTGCCTGGACCCGACAGGGGGCAGGTCAGCCCCAGCATTTT
14	NA	TRBV6-5	TRBJ1-4	TRBD1	CASRADRGSEKLFF	TGTGCCAGCAGGGCGGACAGGGGGAGTGAAAAACTGTTTTTT
15	NA	TRBV19	TRBJ1-4	TRBD1	CASSTRDRGREKLFF	TGTGCCAGTAGTACCCGGGACAGAGGAAGAGAAAAACTGTTTTTT
16	NA	TRBV9	TRBJ2-1	TRBD1	CASSQRQGNSYNEQFF	TGTGCCAGCAGCCAAAGACAGGGCAACTCCTACAATGAGCAGTTCTTC
16	NA	TRBV10-1	TRBJ2-1	TRBD1	CASSSDSGQGYNEQFF	TGCGCCAGCAGTTCCGATTCCGGACAGGGCTACAATGAGCAGTTCTTC
14	NA	TRBV5-1	TRBJ1-2	NA	CASSFGGVDDGYTF	TGCGCCAGCAGCTTTGGGGGGGTGGACGATGGCTACACCTTC
15	NA	TRBV19	TRBJ2-3	NA	CASSMGGQGRDTQYF	TGTGCCAGTAGTATGGGGGGGCAGGGCAGGGATACGCAGTATTTT
18	NA	TRBV10-2	TRBJ2-3	TRBD2	CASSESGTSGTAPDTQYF	TGCGCCAGCAGTGAGTCGGGGACTAGCGGGACTGCCCCAGATACGCAGTATTTT
13	NA	TRBV6-5	TRBJ1-2	NA	CASRRQQHYGYTF	TGTGCCAGCAGGAGGCAGCAACACTATGGCTACACCTTC
14	NA	TRBV29-1	TRBJ2-5	TRBD1	CSVDHGQGIKTQYF	TGCAGCGTTGATCATGGACAGGGAATAAAGACCCAGTACTTC